This entry features one TCR beta chain sequence. Its antigen remains unknown. Germline lookup yields CDR1 SEHNR and CDR2 FQNEAQ (reference sequence). This CDR3 has 15 residues. Germline trimming cut 5 bases from V and 5 bases from J; bases unmatched to any gene: 9. These data come from a study of T-cell reconstitution after alpha-beta-depleted transplantation in children. General study results and limits: One year post-transplant, T-cell counts and diversity were largely derived from T cells produced anew. Surviving recipient T cells and thymic progenitors underlay high day-60 TCRbeta diversity in some patients.

Using unique molecular identifiers, the investigators prepared the TCRbeta library. From the PCR reads, TCRdb called clonotypes with MiXCR, one entry per CDR3 protein. The profile shows just over 950,000 distinct CDR3 sequences, about 31% of them singletons. This chain uses TRBV7-9 with TRBJ2-3, with 8 positions matching TRBD2. Sequenced here: PBMCs, mostly from graft donor cells, sampled 360 days after TCRalphabeta/CD19-depleted stem cell transplant. This clonotype was sampled from a boy younger than two who had a stem cell transplant for SCID, so the T cells may come from the graft donor. CDR3 in amino acids: CASSPKSGGGDTQYF. The CDR3 DNA reads as TGTGCCAGCAGCCCCAAAAGCGGGGGAGGAGATACGCAGTATTTT.